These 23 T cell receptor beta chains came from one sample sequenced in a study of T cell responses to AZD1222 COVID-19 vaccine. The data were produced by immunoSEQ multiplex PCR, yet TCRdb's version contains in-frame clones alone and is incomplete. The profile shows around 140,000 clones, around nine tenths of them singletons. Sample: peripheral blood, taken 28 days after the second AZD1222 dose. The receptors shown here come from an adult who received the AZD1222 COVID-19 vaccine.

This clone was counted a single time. The CDR3 DNA is TGTGCCATCAGTACAGCCGACTCCTACGAGCAGTACTTC. This sequence encodes CAISTADSYEQYF. The chain joins TRBV10-3 to TRBJ2-7; unclear D gene. The CDR3 extends over 13 amino acids. The V and J ends lost 5 bases and 0 bases respectively, with 8 bases between them. CDR1 and CDR2 (germline): ENHRY, SYGVKD.

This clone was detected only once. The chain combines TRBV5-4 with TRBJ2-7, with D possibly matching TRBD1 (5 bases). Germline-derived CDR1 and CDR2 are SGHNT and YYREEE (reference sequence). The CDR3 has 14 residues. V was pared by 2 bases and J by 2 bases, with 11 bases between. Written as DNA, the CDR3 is TGTGCCAGCAGCTTCAGACAGAGCCCCTACGAGCAGTACTTC. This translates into CASSFRQSPYEQYF.

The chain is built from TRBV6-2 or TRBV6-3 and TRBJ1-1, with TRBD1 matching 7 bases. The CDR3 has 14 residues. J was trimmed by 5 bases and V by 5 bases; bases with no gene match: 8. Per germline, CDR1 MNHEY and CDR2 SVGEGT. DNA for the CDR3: TGTGCCAGCAGTGACGGGCCCAGGGGGACTGAAGCTTTCTTT. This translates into CASSDGPRGTEAFF.

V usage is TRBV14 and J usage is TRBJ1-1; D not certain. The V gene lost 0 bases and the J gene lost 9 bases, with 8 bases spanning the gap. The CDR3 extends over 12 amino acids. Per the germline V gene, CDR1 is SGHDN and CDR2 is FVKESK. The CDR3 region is CASSQDPAQAFF. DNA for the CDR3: TGTGCCAGCAGCCAAGATCCAGCACAAGCTTTCTTT.

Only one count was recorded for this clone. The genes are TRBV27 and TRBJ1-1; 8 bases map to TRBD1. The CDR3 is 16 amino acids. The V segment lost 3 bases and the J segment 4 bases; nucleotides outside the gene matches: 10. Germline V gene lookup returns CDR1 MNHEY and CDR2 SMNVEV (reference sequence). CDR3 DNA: TGTGCCAGCAGTTTCTTGTTCCGACAGGGGCCCACTGAAGCTTTCTTT. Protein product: CASSFLFRQGPTEAFF.

The CDR3 here is CASSYSTLAPEDGLEAFF. In nucleotides, the CDR3 is TGTGCCAGCAGTTACTCAACCCTAGCACCCGAGGACGGACTTGAAGCTTTCTTT. The rearrangement links TRBV6-2 or TRBV6-3 to TRBJ1-1; no definite D call. V shed 0 bases and J shed 7 bases, with 24 bases lying between them. CDR3 length: 18 amino acids. Per germline, CDR1 MNHEY and CDR2 SVGEGT.

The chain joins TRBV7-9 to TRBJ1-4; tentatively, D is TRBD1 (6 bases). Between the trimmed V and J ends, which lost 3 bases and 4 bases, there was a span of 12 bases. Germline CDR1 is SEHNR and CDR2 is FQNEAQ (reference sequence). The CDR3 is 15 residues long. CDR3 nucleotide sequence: TGTGCCAGCAGCTTGGGCGGGGGCGGTAATGAAAAACTGTTTTTT. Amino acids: CASSLGGGGNEKLFF.

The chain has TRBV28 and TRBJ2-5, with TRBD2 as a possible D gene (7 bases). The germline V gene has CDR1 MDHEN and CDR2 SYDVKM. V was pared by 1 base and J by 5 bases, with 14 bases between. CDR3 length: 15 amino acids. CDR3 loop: CASSLFAGAGETQYF. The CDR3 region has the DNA TGTGCCAGCAGTTTATTCGCGGGGGCCGGGGAGACCCAGTACTTC. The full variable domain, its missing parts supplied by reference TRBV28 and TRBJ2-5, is DVKVTQSSRYLVKRTGEKVFLECVQDMDHENMFWYRQDPGLGLRLIYFSYDVKMKEKGDIPEGYSVSREKKERFSLILESASTNQTSMYLCASSLFAGAGETQYFGPGTRLLVL.

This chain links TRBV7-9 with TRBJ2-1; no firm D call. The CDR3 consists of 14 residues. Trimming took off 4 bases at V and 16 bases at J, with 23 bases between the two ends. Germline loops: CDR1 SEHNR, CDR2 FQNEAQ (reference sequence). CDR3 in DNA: TGTGCCAGCAGCTCCACCTCGTTCGGTGAGCTGTTTTTCTTC. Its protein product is CASSSTSFGELFFF.

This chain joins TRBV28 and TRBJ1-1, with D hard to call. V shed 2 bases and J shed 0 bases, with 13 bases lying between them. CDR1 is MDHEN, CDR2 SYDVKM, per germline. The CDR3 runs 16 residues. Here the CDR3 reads CASSLNRQHMNTEAFF. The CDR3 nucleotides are TGTGCCAGCAGTTTAAATCGTCAGCACATGAACACTGAAGCTTTCTTT.

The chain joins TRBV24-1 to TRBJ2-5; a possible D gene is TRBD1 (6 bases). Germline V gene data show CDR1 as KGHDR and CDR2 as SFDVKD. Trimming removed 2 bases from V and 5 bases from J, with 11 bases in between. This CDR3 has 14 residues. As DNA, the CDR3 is TGTGCCACCAGTGATTCAAGGGGGTTGGAGACCCAGTACTTC. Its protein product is CATSDSRGLETQYF.

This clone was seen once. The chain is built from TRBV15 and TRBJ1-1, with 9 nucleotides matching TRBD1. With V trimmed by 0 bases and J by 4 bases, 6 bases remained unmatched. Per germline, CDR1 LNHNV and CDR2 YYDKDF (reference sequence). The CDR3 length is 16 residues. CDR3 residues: CATSRDPRTGVTEAFF. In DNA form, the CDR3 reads TGTGCCACCAGCAGAGATCCCAGGACAGGGGTCACTGAAGCTTTCTTT.

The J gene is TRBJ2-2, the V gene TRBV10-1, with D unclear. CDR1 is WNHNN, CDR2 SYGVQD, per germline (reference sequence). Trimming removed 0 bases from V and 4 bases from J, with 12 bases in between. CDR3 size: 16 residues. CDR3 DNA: TGCGCCAGCAGTGAGTCGCGCGGAATCGGCACCGGGGAGCTGTTTTTT. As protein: CASSESRGIGTGELFF.

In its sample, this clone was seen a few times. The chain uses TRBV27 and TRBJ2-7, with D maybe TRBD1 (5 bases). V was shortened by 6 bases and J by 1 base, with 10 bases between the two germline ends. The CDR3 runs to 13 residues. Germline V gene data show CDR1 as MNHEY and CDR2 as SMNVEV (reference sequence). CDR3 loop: CASSRQISYEQYF. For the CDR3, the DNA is TGTGCCAGCAGCCGACAGATATCCTACGAGCAGTACTTC.

The CDR3 is CASSLTGGNGYTF. Here the CDR3 DNA reads TGTGCCAGCAGTTTGACCGGGGGGAATGGCTACACCTTC. The V call is TRBV28, the J call TRBJ1-2; tentative D call: TRBD1 (5 bases). The V end lost 3 bases, the J end lost 6 bases, and 11 bases lay between the germline ends. Germline V lookup: CDR1 MDHEN, CDR2 SYDVKM. This CDR3 region has 13 residues.

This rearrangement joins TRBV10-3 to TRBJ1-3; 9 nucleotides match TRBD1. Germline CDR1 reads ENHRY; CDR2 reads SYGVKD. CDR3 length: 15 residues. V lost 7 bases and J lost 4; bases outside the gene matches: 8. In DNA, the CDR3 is TGTGCCATCAATCGGGACAGGGTATCAGGAAACACCATATATTTT. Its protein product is CAINRDRVSGNTIYF.

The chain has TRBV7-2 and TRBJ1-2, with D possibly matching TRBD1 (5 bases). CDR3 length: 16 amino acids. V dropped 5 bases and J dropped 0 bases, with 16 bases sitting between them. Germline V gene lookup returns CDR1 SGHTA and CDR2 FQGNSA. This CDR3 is CASSKAGLSANYGYTF. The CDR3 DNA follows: TGTGCCAGCAGCAAAGCGGGACTCTCGGCTAACTATGGCTACACCTTC.

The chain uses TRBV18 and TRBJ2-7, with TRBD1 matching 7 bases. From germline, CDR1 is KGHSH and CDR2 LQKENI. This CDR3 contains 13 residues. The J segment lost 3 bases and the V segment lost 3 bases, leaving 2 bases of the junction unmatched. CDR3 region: CASSPGQLYEQYV. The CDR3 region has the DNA TGTGCCAGCTCACCGGGACAGCTCTACGAGCAGTACGTC.

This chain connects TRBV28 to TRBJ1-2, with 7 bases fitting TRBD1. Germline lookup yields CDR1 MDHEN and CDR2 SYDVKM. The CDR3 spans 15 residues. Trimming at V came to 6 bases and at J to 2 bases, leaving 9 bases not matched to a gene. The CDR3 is CASRSLYRGNYGYTF. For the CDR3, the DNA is TGTGCCAGCAGGAGCCTTTACAGGGGAAACTATGGCTACACCTTC.

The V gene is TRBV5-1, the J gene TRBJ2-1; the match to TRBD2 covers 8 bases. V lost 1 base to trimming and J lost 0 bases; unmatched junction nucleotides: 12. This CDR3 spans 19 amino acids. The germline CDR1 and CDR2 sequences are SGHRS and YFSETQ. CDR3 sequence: CASSLQAGRLAGSYNEQFF. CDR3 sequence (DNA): TGCGCCAGCAGCTTGCAGGCAGGGCGGCTAGCGGGCTCCTACAATGAGCAGTTCTTC. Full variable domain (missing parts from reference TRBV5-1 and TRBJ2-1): KAGVTQTPRYLIKTRGQQVTLSCSPISGHRSVSWYQQTPGQGLQFLFEYFSETQRNKGNFPGRFSGRQFSNSRSEMNVSTLELGDSALYLCASSLQAGRLAGSYNEQFFGPGTRLTVL.

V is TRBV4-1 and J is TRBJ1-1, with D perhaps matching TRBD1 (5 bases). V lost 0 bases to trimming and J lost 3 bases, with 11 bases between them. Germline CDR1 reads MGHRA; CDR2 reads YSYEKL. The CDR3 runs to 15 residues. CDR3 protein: CASSQDPVGDTEAFF. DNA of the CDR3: TGCGCCAGCAGCCAAGATCCTGTAGGGGACACTGAAGCTTTCTTT.

CDR3 loop: CASIRGFEEKLFF. As DNA, the CDR3 is TGTGCCAGCATCCGAGGGTTCGAGGAAAAACTGTTTTTT. This chain uses TRBV28 with TRBJ1-4; D gene ambiguous. CDR3 length: 13 amino acids. From germline, CDR1 is MDHEN and CDR2 SYDVKM. V was clipped by 7 bases and J by 8 bases, with 14 bases between them.

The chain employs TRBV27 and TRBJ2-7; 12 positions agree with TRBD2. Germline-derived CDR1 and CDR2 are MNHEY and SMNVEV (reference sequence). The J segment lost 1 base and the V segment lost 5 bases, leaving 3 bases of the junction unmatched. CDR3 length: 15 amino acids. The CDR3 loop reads CASSPGTSGSYEQYF. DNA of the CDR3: TGTGCCAGCAGTCCCGGGACTAGCGGGTCCTACGAGCAGTACTTC.